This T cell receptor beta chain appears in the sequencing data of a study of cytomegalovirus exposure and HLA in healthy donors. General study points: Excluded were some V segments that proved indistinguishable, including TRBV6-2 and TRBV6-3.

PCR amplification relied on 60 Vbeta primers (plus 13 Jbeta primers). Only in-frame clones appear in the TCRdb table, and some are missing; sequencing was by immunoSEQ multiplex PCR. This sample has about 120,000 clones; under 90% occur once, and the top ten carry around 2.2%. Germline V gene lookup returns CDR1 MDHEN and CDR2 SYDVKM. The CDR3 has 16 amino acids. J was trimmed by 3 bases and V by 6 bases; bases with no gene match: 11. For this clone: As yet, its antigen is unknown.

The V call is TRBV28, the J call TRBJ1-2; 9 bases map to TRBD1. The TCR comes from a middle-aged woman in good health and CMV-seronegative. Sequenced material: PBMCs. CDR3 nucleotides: TGTGCCAGCAGCCAACAGGGGGCCCCGATCGACTATGGCTACACCTTC. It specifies CASSQQGAPIDYGYTF.